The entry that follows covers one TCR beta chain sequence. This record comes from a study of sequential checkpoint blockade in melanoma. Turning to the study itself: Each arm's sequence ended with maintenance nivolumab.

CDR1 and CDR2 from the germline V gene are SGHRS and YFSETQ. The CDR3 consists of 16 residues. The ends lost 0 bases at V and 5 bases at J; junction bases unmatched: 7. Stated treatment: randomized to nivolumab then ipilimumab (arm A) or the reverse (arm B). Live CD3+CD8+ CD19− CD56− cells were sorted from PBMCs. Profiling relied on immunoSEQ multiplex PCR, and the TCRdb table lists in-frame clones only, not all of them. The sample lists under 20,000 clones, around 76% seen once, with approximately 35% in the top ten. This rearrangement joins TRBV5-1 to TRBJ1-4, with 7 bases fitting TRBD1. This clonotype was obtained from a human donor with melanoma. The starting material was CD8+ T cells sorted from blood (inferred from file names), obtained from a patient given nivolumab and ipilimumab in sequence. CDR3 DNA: TGCGCCAGCAGCTTGGGGGACAGCCCTCTGAATGAAAAACTGTTTTTT. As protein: CASSLGDSPLNEKLFF.